This passage covers 27 T cell receptor beta chains from one sample sequenced in a study of T cell repertoires in ileal Crohn's disease (dated by TCRdb to the late 2010s). Taken with the paper, the label for time point translates to: neoterminal ileum biopsy at postoperative endoscopy, about 6 months after surgery. The library was obtained by the immunoSEQ multiplex PCR assay. TCRdb stores this immuneACCESS table with in-frame sequences only. Part of the clones is absent; in the studies checked, under half of the shortfall reflects unresolved V genes, and no reason is known for the rest. The sample data list about 62,000 clones, and approximately 91% of these were observed just once. The ten most abundant clones make up roughly 2% of the sample. The sequencing sample was made of ileal tissue. The receptors come from an adult with Crohn's disease.

The chain recombines TRBV5-8 with TRBJ2-7; 10 bases fit TRBD2. The V gene's germline CDR1 is SGHTS and CDR2 YDEGEE. The CDR3 consists of 14 residues. V shed 4 bases, J shed 6 bases, and the junction held 7 bases outside the gene matches. Written as DNA, the CDR3 is TGTGCCAGCAGCCCCACTAGCGGGGCTTCCGAGCAGTACGTC. Amino acids: CASSPTSGASEQYV.

The chain links TRBV6-6 to TRBJ1-1, with D maybe TRBD1 (5 bases). The CDR3 is 14 residues long. Germline lookup yields CDR1 MNHNY and CDR2 SVGAGI (reference sequence). V lost 5 bases and J 1 base, leaving 11 bases between the germline ends. This CDR3 is CASSQTVGNTEAFF. The CDR3 bases are TGTGCCAGCAGTCAGACAGTGGGGAACACTGAAGCTTTCTTT.

This clone was counted a single time. The gene calls are TRBV11-3 and TRBJ2-5; TRBD2 agrees at 10 bases. The junction had 11 bases not matched to a gene; V was cut back by 2 bases and J by 5 bases. Germline values: CDR1 SGHNT, CDR2 YENEEA. The CDR3 extends over 17 amino acids. Here the CDR3 reads CASSLRSGRALGETQYF. The DNA for the CDR3 is TGTGCCAGCAGCTTACGGAGCGGGAGGGCACTCGGGGAGACCCAGTACTTC.

This chain uses TRBV11-1 with TRBJ2-1, with D unclear. Trimming took off 4 bases at V and 2 bases at J, with 15 bases between the two ends. CDR3 length: 16 amino acids. Germline lookup yields CDR1 SGHAT and CDR2 FQDESV (reference sequence). CDR3 DNA: TGTGCCAGCAGCTCTGATGGCAGATCAACCTACAATGAGCAGTTCTTC. Translating gives CASSSDGRSTYNEQFF.

The chain employs TRBV27 and TRBJ1-2; D is possibly TRBD1 (5 bases). V was clipped by 0 bases and J by 5 bases, with 10 bases between them. The CDR3 consists of 14 residues. Germline CDR1 and CDR2: MNHEY and SMNVEV (reference sequence). CDR3 nucleotide sequence: TGTGCCAGCAGTTTATCGGGGCGCTTTTATGGCTACACCTTC. Amino acid sequence: CASSLSGRFYGYTF.

The genes are TRBV2 and TRBJ2-1, with 7 bases matching TRBD2. There are 14 residues in the CDR3. The germline CDR1 and CDR2 sequences are SNHLY and FYNNEI. V shed 8 bases, J shed 7 bases, and the junction held 11 bases outside the gene matches. The CDR3 DNA reads as TGTGCCAGCGAAAAGCGCGGGAGTGGGAATGAGCAGTTCTTC. Amino acid sequence: CASEKRGSGNEQFF.

The chain joins TRBV6-1 to TRBJ1-1, with 7 bases aligning to TRBD1. Germline V gives CDR1 MNHNS, CDR2 SASEGT. The CDR3 contains 13 residues. The ends lost 6 bases at V and 8 bases at J; junction bases unmatched: 9. CDR3 DNA sequence: TGTGCCAGCAGCCGGGTCGACAGGGAGGAAGCTTTCTTT. Translation gives CASSRVDREEAFF.

The chain employs TRBV30 and TRBJ1-1; TRBD1 matches 7 bases. The CDR3 spans 16 residues. Germline-derived CDR1 and CDR2 are GTSNPN and SVGIG (reference sequence). Unmatched junction bases numbered 12, after V lost 2 bases and J lost 3 bases. The CDR3 spells CAWSKWGTDEYTEAFF. The CDR3 DNA sequence: TGTGCCTGGAGTAAATGGGGGACAGACGAATACACTGAAGCTTTCTTT.

The chain carries TRBV11-3 and TRBJ2-1; 7 positions match TRBD2. The CDR3 has 15 amino acids. Germline CDR1 SGHNT, CDR2 YENEEA. J was trimmed by 1 base and V by 3 bases; bases with no gene match: 3. CDR3 nucleotide sequence: TGTGCCAGCAGCTTTTCACTAGCGTCCTACAATGAGCAGTTCTTC. As protein: CASSFSLASYNEQFF. The full variable domain, its missing parts supplied by reference TRBV11-3 and TRBJ2-1, is EAGVVQSPRYKIIEKKQPVAFWCNPISGHNTLYWYLQNLGQGPELLIRYENEEAVDDSQLPKDRFSAERLKGVDSTLKIQPAELGDSAVYLCASSFSLASYNEQFFGPGTRLTVL.

The DNA for the CDR3 is TGTGCCACCCGCAGGAGCGGGACCTACACCGGGGAGCTGTTTTTT. Protein: CATRRSGTYTGELFF. V and J are TRBV13 and TRBJ2-2; 7 nucleotides align to TRBD2. The CDR3 length is 15 residues. Germline V CDR1 and CDR2: PRHDT, FYEKMQ (reference sequence). The ends lost 10 bases at V and 3 bases at J; junction bases unmatched: 11.

The rearrangement uses TRBV10-3 and TRBJ2-7; 7 bases are shared with TRBD1. Per germline, CDR1 ENHRY and CDR2 SYGVKD. This CDR3 has 11 amino acids. The CDR3 region has the DNA TGTGCCATCAGTAACCGGGACAGCATCAAAGTC. This encodes CAISNRDSIKV.

The chain uses TRBV5-6 and TRBJ1-5, with 7 positions matching TRBD1. CDR1 is SGHDT and CDR2 is YYEEEE in the germline V gene. V dropped 2 bases and J dropped 1; count of bases not matched to a gene: 6. CDR3 length: 16 residues. The CDR3, as DNA: TGTGCCAGCAGCTTCCGCAGGGGGAGAAGCAATCAGCCCCAGCATTTT. As protein: CASSFRRGRSNQPQHF.

The chain employs TRBV5-1 and TRBJ2-3; the match to TRBD2 covers 8 bases. The V segment lost 7 bases and the J segment 1 base; nucleotides outside the gene matches: 8. Germline assignment: CDR1 SGHRS and CDR2 YFSETQ. The CDR3 is made up of 15 amino acids. The CDR3 spells CASEKAGARTDTQYF. CDR3 bases: TGCGCCAGCGAAAAAGCGGGGGCCCGCACAGATACGCAGTATTTT.

The rearrangement joins TRBV5-5 to TRBJ2-1; TRBD2 aligns across 9 bases. The CDR3 extends over 14 amino acids. The germline V gene has CDR1 SGHKS and CDR2 YYEKEE (reference sequence). Unmatched junction bases numbered 11, after V lost 6 bases and J lost 10 bases. DNA for the CDR3: TGTGCCAGCAACGTTCATGGGACTAGCCAGGAGCAGTTCTTC. It is translated as CASNVHGTSQEQFF.

This clone has just a few counts. The chain recombines TRBV2 with TRBJ1-2; possible D gene TRBD1, 5 bases. The germline gives CDR1 SNHLY, CDR2 FYNNEI. V dropped 1 base and J dropped 0 bases, with 9 bases sitting between them. This CDR3 region has 15 residues. The CDR3 nucleotides read TGTGCCAGCAGTGAAGACAGGCCAACTAACTATGGCTACACCTTC. This codes for CASSEDRPTNYGYTF.

The rearrangement uses TRBV30 and TRBJ2-4; TRBD2 might be the D (5 bases). The ends were cut back, 0 bases at V and 0 bases at J, with 12 bases in the middle. Germline V gene data show CDR1 as GTSNPN and CDR2 as SVGIG (reference sequence). The CDR3 is made up of 16 amino acids. The CDR3 nucleotides read TGTGCCTGGAGTGTACTAGGAGGCCTAGCCAAAAACATTCAGTACTTC. This translates into CAWSVLGGLAKNIQYF.

The rearrangement uses TRBV29-1 and TRBJ1-1; D may be TRBD1 (5 bases). The CDR3 consists of 15 residues. Per the germline V gene, CDR1 is SQVTM and CDR2 is ANQGSEA. Trimming removed 4 bases at V and 0 bases at J, with 15 bases between. The CDR3 is CSVGSGHGVNTEAFF. In DNA, the CDR3 is TGCAGCGTTGGGTCTGGACATGGAGTGAACACTGAAGCTTTCTTT.

The DNA of the CDR3 is TGTGCCTGGCCGGGACAGCATACACCAAAAGAGGGTCAGCCCCAGCATTTT. This encodes CAWPGQHTPKEGQPQHF. The genes are TRBV30 and TRBJ1-5, with 7 bases fitting TRBD1. The V segment lost 5 bases and the J segment 6 bases; nucleotides outside the gene matches: 19. The CDR3 loop spans 17 amino acids. Germline-derived CDR1 and CDR2 are GTSNPN and SVGIG (reference sequence).

J is TRBJ1-1 and V is TRBV6-1; no clear D gene. V gave up 3 bases and J gave up 7 bases, with 6 bases separating them. The CDR3 consists of 11 residues. Germline CDR1 reads MNHNS; CDR2 reads SASEGT. The CDR3 protein is CASSDVLEAFF. In nucleotides, the CDR3 is TGTGCCAGCAGTGACGTCCTTGAAGCTTTCTTT.

The chain combines TRBV28 with TRBJ2-7, with TRBD1 identical over 9 bases. The CDR3 extends over 14 amino acids. V lost 10 bases and J lost 4; bases outside the gene matches: 11. Germline CDR1 and CDR2: MDHEN and SYDVKM. The CDR3, as DNA: TGTGCCAACCACACCGGGACAGGGCAATACGAGCAGTACGTC. This gives the protein CANHTGTGQYEQYV.

This clone was seen once. The rearrangement uses TRBV19 and TRBJ1-2; D uncertain. This CDR3 is built from 13 residues. Germline V gene sequence: CDR1 LNHDA, CDR2 SQIVND (reference sequence). The V gene lost 7 bases and the J gene lost 5 bases, with 14 bases spanning the gap. The CDR3 nucleotides are TGTGCCAGTATACGGGAAGGAGCGTATGGCTACACCTTC. Its protein product is CASIREGAYGYTF.

J is TRBJ2-7 and V is TRBV6-1; 9 bases align to TRBD1. The CDR3 has 14 amino acids. The ends lost 4 bases at V and 3 bases at J; junction bases unmatched: 4. CDR1 and CDR2 (germline): MNHNS, SASEGT. DNA for the CDR3: TGTGCCAGCAGTGGACAGGGGGGAGTCTACGAGCAGTACGTC. Amino acid sequence: CASSGQGGVYEQYV.

The chain uses TRBV5-6 and TRBJ1-5; D uncertain. This CDR3 comprises 14 residues. Germline CDR1 is SGHDT and CDR2 is YYEEEE. V was shortened by 1 base and J by 4 bases, with 9 bases between the two germline ends. The CDR3 region is CASSLWSRNQPQHF. The DNA for the CDR3 is TGTGCCAGCAGCTTGTGGTCACGGAATCAGCCCCAGCATTTT.

About this clone itself: In the same sample, other DNA sequences code for this CDR3. V and J are TRBV5-6 and TRBJ2-5; TRBD2 agrees at 7 bases. Germline CDR1 is SGHDT and CDR2 is YYEEEE. With 2 bases clipped from V and 1 base from J, the junction kept 5 bases outside the gene matches. The CDR3 totals 15 residues. The chain's CDR3 is CASSLAGRGQETQYF. The DNA for the CDR3 is TGTGCCAGCAGCTTAGCGGGGAGGGGCCAAGAGACCCAGTACTTC.

This chain joins TRBV10-3 and TRBJ1-5; TRBD1 matches 9 bases. Germline CDR1 and CDR2: ENHRY and SYGVKD. The V segment lost 10 bases and the J segment 7 bases; nucleotides outside the gene matches: 8. The CDR3 runs 13 residues. The CDR3 nucleotides are TGTGCCACTAGGGACAGGGATGACCAGCCCCAGCATTTT. Amino acids: CATRDRDDQPQHF.

This chain uses TRBV5-1 with TRBJ2-5; possible D gene TRBD1, 6 bases. CDR1 is SGHRS, CDR2 YFSETQ, per germline. V shed 6 bases and J shed 0 bases, with 18 bases lying between them. The CDR3 extends over 16 amino acids. In nucleotides, the CDR3 is TGCGCCAGCAAGGTCGGGCAGGGGCCGTACCAAGAGACCCAGTACTTC. Translation: CASKVGQGPYQETQYF.

V and J are TRBV9 and TRBJ1-1; a weak D match, TRBD1 (6 bases). With 0 bases removed from V and 10 bases from J, the gap between germline ends came to 10 bases. The germline V gene has CDR1 SGDLS and CDR2 YYNGEE. This CDR3 contains 12 residues. The CDR3 nucleotides read TGTGCCAGCAGCGTAGAAAGGGGGACAGCTTTCTTT. Translated: CASSVERGTAFF. The full variable domain, rest sourced from reference TRBV9 and TRBJ1-1, is DSGVTQTPKHLITATGQRVTLRCSPRSGDLSVYWYQQSLDQGLQFLIQYYNGEERAKGNILERFSAQQFPDLHSELNLSSLELGDSALYFCASSVERGTAFFGQGTRLTVV.